The source of this T cell receptor beta chain is a study of monozygotic twins with inflammatory bowel disease. This CDR3 region has 15 residues. Per germline, CDR1 KGHSH and CDR2 LQKENI. Amplification of TCRalpha and TCRbeta cDNA involved two nested PCRs that ran for roughly 16 and 10 cycles. TCRdb reprocessed the 5' RACE reads and reports one entry per CDR3 protein, with no DNA. The repertoire table contains 330,000 or so distinct CDR3 sequences. The source material was blood. The receptor was derived from a human donor with ulcerative colitis or Crohn's disease, or a healthy co-twin of an affected twin (not recorded which). V gene TRBV18 combines with J gene TRBJ2-7; TCRdb proposes TRBD1, but this gene call is untestable without DNA. Here the CDR3 reads CASSPGETGGYEQYF.